This passage covers 30 T cell receptor beta chains from one sample sequenced in a study of CD8+ T cells in alopecia areata (dated by TCRdb to about 2018). To prepare the library, the immunoSEQ multiplex PCR assay was applied. For TCR sequencing, RNA was extracted from every sample and reverse transcribed into cDNA to serve as template. What TCRdb holds here is the immuneACCESS table cut down to in-frame rearrangements. Part of the clones is not present; checked against another copy, under half of the missing clones reflect an unresolved V gene, and the others are unexplained. The sample contains 90,000 to 150,000 clones, less than 45% of them found a single time. The ten largest make up roughly 3.3% of the sample. Sequencing input: CD4+ T cells sorted from blood. All receptors come from a human donor with alopecia areata.

This clone was picked up many times. The chain links TRBV23-1 to TRBJ2-5; 9 bases match TRBD1. TRBV23-1 is an ORF, with its function uncertain. J lost 5 bases, V lost 2 bases, and 18 bases had no gene match. There are 19 residues in the CDR3. The CDR3 region is CASSQRTGEGLAGEETQYF. For the CDR3, the DNA is TGCGCCAGCAGTCAACGGACAGGGGAGGGTTTGGCTGGAGAGGAGACCCAGTACTTC.

This CDR3 is CASGGVGSYEQYF. In DNA form, the CDR3 reads TGTGCCAGCGGTGGGGTCGGTTCCTACGAGCAGTACTTC. The chain links TRBV27 to TRBJ2-7; D is undetermined. Germline lookup yields CDR1 MNHEY and CDR2 SMNVEV (reference sequence). The CDR3 runs to 13 residues. Trimming removed 8 bases at V and 1 base at J, with 12 bases between.

On this clone: Germline and junction disagree at one end, which may indicate a read error. V usage is TRBV7-7 and J usage is TRBJ2-1, with 13 positions matching TRBD2. Per germline, CDR1 SSHAT and CDR2 FNYEAQ (reference sequence). The CDR3 loop spans 15 amino acids. CDR3 sequence reads: CASSKGLAGIDEQFF. CDR3 in DNA: TGTGCTAGCAGCAAGGGACTAGCGGGGATCGATGAGCAGTTCTTC.

This chain connects TRBV30 to TRBJ2-2; D is perhaps TRBD2 (5 bases). Per germline, CDR1 GTSNPN and CDR2 SVGIG (reference sequence). The V end lost 4 bases, the J end lost 4 bases, and 22 bases lay between the germline ends. The CDR3 totals 17 residues. In nucleotides, the CDR3 is TGTGCCTGGACTCCCCCTGCCAGCGGACGGATCACCGGGGAGCTGTTTTTT. Translated: CAWTPPASGRITGELFF.

This rearrangement joins TRBV28 to TRBJ1-2; TRBD1 is a possible D gene (6 bases). The CDR3 runs to 14 residues. V was shortened by 5 bases and J by 5 bases, with 15 bases between the two germline ends. CDR1 MDHEN and CDR2 SYDVKM come from the germline V gene. CDR3 sequence (DNA): TGTGCCAGCAGTCGCGGGACACACGGTTATGGCTACACCTTC. This codes for CASSRGTHGYGYTF.

Worth noting for this clone: At one end, the junction sequence differs from germline, possibly due to a read error. The chain combines TRBV7-9 with TRBJ2-7; D may match TRBD1 or TRBD2 (5 bases each). Germline V gene sequence: CDR1 SEHNR, CDR2 FQNEAQ (reference sequence). This CDR3 comprises 12 residues. CDR3 nucleotides: TGTGCCAGCAGCTTGGCCGGGACCGCGAAGAACTTC. Translation: CASSLAGTAKNF.

V and J are TRBV27 and TRBJ2-5; D uncertain. This CDR3 spans 12 amino acids. Trimming left V 5 bases short and J 2 bases short, with 6 bases between. CDR1 and CDR2 from the germline V gene are MNHEY and SMNVEV (reference sequence). The DNA for the CDR3 is TGTGCCAGCAGTCACCTACAAGAGACCCAGTACTTC. Translation gives CASSHLQETQYF.

Remarks on this clone: Because the CDR3 is missing its conserved closing phenylalanine or tryptophan, this is likely a read error. The chain is built from TRBV11-2 and TRBJ1-1; D is uncertain. The V gene's germline CDR1 is SGHAT and CDR2 FQNNGV. This CDR3 has 13 amino acids. Deletions cut 5 bases from V and 8 bases from J, with 15 bases between. The CDR3 is CASSPVSRHEAFY. CDR3 nucleotide sequence: TGTGCCAGCAGCCCGGTGAGCCGACACGAAGCTTTCTAT.

The gene calls are TRBV29-1 and TRBJ2-1; 15 bases fit TRBD2. Germline CDR1 and CDR2: SQVTM and ANQGSEA. V lost 6 bases to trimming and J lost 1 base; unmatched junction nucleotides: 7. This CDR3 is 17 amino acids long. CDR3 coding DNA: TGCAGCGTCTCCGGGACTAGCGGGGGGCCGTCCTACAATGAGCAGTTCTTC. It is translated as CSVSGTSGGPSYNEQFF.

CDR3 residues: CASSQASGQETQYF. The CDR3 DNA follows: TGCGCCAGCAGCCAAGCCTCAGGGCAAGAGACCCAGTACTTC. The chain joins TRBV4-3 to TRBJ2-5; perhaps TRBD1 as D (5 bases). V was clipped by 1 base and J by 2 bases, with 8 bases between them. CDR3 length equals 14 residues. Germline lookup yields CDR1 LGHNA and CDR2 YSLEER.

The chain carries TRBV30 and TRBJ2-7; no definite D call. Trimming removed 2 bases at V and 4 bases at J, with 6 bases between. CDR1 GTSNPN and CDR2 SVGIG come from the germline V gene (reference sequence). CDR3 length equals 11 residues. The chain's CDR3 is CAWSSFYEQYF. CDR3 nucleotide sequence: TGTGCCTGGAGTTCCTTTTACGAGCAGTACTTC.

The chain combines TRBV7-6 with TRBJ2-1; TRBD2 aligns across 9 bases. There are 16 residues in the CDR3. CDR1 SGHVS and CDR2 FNYEAQ come from the germline V gene. J gave up 2 bases and V 1 base, and 3 bases lay outside the gene matches. CDR3: CASSLVAGETYNEQFF. CDR3 in DNA: TGTGCCAGCAGCTTAGTAGCGGGGGAAACCTACAATGAGCAGTTCTTC.

This chain connects TRBV9 to TRBJ2-3, with a possible D match to TRBD2 (6 bases). The CDR3 extends over 15 amino acids. The V end lost 2 bases, the J end lost 1 base, and 11 bases lay between the germline ends. Germline V gene sequence: CDR1 SGDLS, CDR2 YYNGEE. The CDR3 DNA sequence: TGTGCCAGCAGCGTGCTACTAGCCGGCACAGATACGCAGTATTTT. The encoded protein is CASSVLLAGTDTQYF.

The rearrangement uses TRBV4-1 and TRBJ2-1; 13 bases align to TRBD2. This CDR3 region has 16 residues. Germline CDR1 reads MGHRA; CDR2 reads YSYEKL. V gave up 2 bases and J gave up 10 bases; unmatched junction bases: 8. The CDR3 loop reads CASSQRLGTSGVEQFF. The CDR3 DNA reads as TGCGCCAGCAGCCAAAGGCTCGGGACTAGCGGGGTAGAGCAGTTCTTC.

This clone has just one count. The chain links TRBV27 to TRBJ1-5; D not resolved. Trimming removed 3 bases from V and 0 bases from J, with 9 bases in between. Looked up from germline, CDR1 is MNHEY and CDR2 is SMNVEV (reference sequence). The CDR3 has 15 residues. The CDR3 is CASSFGRSSNQPQHF. The CDR3 DNA follows: TGTGCCAGCAGTTTCGGCAGATCTAGCAATCAGCCCCAGCATTTT.

This sequence joins TRBV7-3 and TRBJ2-1, with D hard to call. V lost 4 bases and J 4 bases, leaving 14 bases between the germline ends. The germline CDR1 and CDR2 sequences are SGHTA and FQGTGA. The CDR3 is made up of 15 amino acids. This chain's CDR3 is CASSSTPALYNEQFF. The CDR3 DNA reads TGTGCCAGCAGCTCGACTCCAGCCCTTTACAATGAGCAGTTCTTC.

The V call is TRBV7-3, the J call TRBJ2-3; 9 bases line up with TRBD2. The CDR3 covers 15 residues. Per germline, CDR1 SGHTA and CDR2 FQGTGA. The V gene end was trimmed by 5 bases and the J gene end by 4 bases; junction bases not matched to a gene: 7. CDR3 protein: CASSPGTSISDTQYF. The CDR3, as DNA: TGTGCCAGCAGCCCCGGGACTAGCATTTCAGATACGCAGTATTTT. Supplemented by reference TRBV7-3 and TRBJ2-3, the full variable domain reads GAGVSQTPSNKVTEKGKYVELRCDPISGHTALYWYRQSLGQGPEFLIYFQGTGAADDSGLPNDRFFAVRPEGSVSTLKIQRTERGDSAVYLCASSPGTSISDTQYFGPGTRLTVL.

The V gene is TRBV30, the J gene TRBJ2-3; weak D call: TRBD2 (5 bases). CDR3 length equals 16 residues. CDR1 GTSNPN and CDR2 SVGIG come from the germline V gene (reference sequence). V lost 0 bases to trimming and J lost 1 base, with 14 bases between them. CDR3 DNA sequence: TGTGCCTGGAGTGTATTGTCGGGATCCCGCACAGATACGCAGTATTTT. It specifies CAWSVLSGSRTDTQYF.

The genes are TRBV11-2 and TRBJ1-2; 9 bases fit TRBD1. From germline, CDR1 is SGHAT and CDR2 FQNNGV. The CDR3 runs to 14 residues. Trimming cost V 5 bases and J 5 bases; bases outside gene matches: 6. The CDR3 nucleotides are TGTGCCAGCAGCGGACAGGGGCCTTTTTATGGCTACACCTTC. Protein product: CASSGQGPFYGYTF.

This clone was picked up a small number of times. The rearrangement links TRBV29-1 to TRBJ2-3; tentative D call: TRBD2 (6 bases). The CDR3 spans 17 residues. Trimming took 6 bases from V and 4 from J, leaving 26 bases between them. Germline assignment: CDR1 SQVTM and CDR2 ANQGSEA. As DNA, the CDR3 is TGCAGCGTCCAGAGATCCCTACTAGCTCGGCCCCCAGATACGCAGTATTTT. Its protein is CSVQRSLLARPPDTQYF.

DNA of the CDR3: TGCGCCAGCAGCTTGGGCCACGCCGGCTACGAGCAGTACTTC. As protein: CASSLGHAGYEQYF. This sequence joins TRBV5-1 and TRBJ2-7; D unresolved. There are 14 residues in the CDR3. V was pared by 0 bases and J by 3 bases, with 10 bases between. CDR1 and CDR2 (germline): SGHRS, YFSETQ. Looking up the rest from reference TRBV5-1 and TRBJ2-7 gives the full variable domain: KAGVTQTPRYLIKTRGQQVTLSCSPISGHRSVSWYQQTPGQGLQFLFEYFSETQRNKGNFPGRFSGRQFSNSRSEMNVSTLELGDSALYLCASSLGHAGYEQYFGPGTRLTVT.

This clone was seen a handful of times. The chain has TRBV19 and TRBJ2-1; 14 positions match TRBD2. Germline CDR1 reads LNHDA; CDR2 reads SQIVND (reference sequence). The CDR3 has 15 amino acids. The V and J ends lost 6 bases and 8 bases, in that order; junction bases with no gene match: 6. The chain's CDR3 is CASSQGLAGGHEQFF. The CDR3 DNA sequence: TGTGCCAGTAGCCAAGGACTAGCGGGGGGCCATGAGCAGTTCTTC.

CDR3 DNA: TGTGCCAGCAGTTTACTGGGGGAAGGAGGAGAGACCCAGTACTTC. Residues: CASSLLGEGGETQYF. The J gene is TRBJ2-5, the V gene TRBV27; D is tentatively TRBD1 or TRBD2 (5 bases each). Looked up from germline, CDR1 is MNHEY and CDR2 is SMNVEV (reference sequence). CDR3 size: 15 residues. The germline V and J ends were trimmed by 2 bases and 4 bases, with 14 bases remaining between them.

This clone was detected only a few times. The V call is TRBV2, the J call TRBJ2-3; TRBD2 agrees at 8 bases. Per the germline V gene, CDR1 is SNHLY and CDR2 is FYNNEI. The CDR3 has 15 amino acids. J lost 2 bases, V lost 6 bases, and 7 bases had no gene match. CDR3 coding DNA: TGTGCCAGCAGCGACCATGGACTAGCCACAGATACGCAGTATTTT. Protein: CASSDHGLATDTQYF.

This clone showed up just a few times. This sequence joins TRBV29-1 and TRBJ1-5; possibly TRBD1 for D (5 bases). Between the trimmed V and J ends, which lost 0 bases and 2 bases, there was a span of 8 bases. This CDR3 region has 14 residues. Germline CDR1 reads SQVTM; CDR2 reads ANQGSEA. The CDR3 bases are TGCAGCGTTGAAGATGGAGGGGGCAATCAGCCCCAGCATTTT. Translated, it gives CSVEDGGGNQPQHF.

V usage is TRBV5-1 and J usage is TRBJ2-3, with a tentative D call TRBD2 (7 bases). Trimming shortened V by 1 base and J by 6 bases, and 12 bases separated the two germline ends. The CDR3 contains 14 residues. Per the germline V gene, CDR1 is SGHRS and CDR2 is YFSETQ. The CDR3 loop reads CASSLNREGDTQYF. DNA for the CDR3: TGCGCCAGCAGCTTGAACAGGGAGGGCGATACGCAGTATTTT.

The chain couples TRBV27 to TRBJ2-1; D ambiguous. The germline V gene encodes CDR1 MNHEY and CDR2 SMNVEV (reference sequence). The CDR3 length is 11 residues. Trimming pared 4 bases from V and 8 bases from J, leaving 6 bases between. The CDR3 region is CASSSRHEQFF. CDR3 DNA sequence: TGTGCCAGCAGTTCTCGCCATGAGCAGTTCTTC.

Only a few counts were recorded for this clone. CDR3 nucleotides: TGCAGCGTTGAACGGGGCGCCCCCCCTTACGAGCAGTACTTC. Protein: CSVERGAPPYEQYF. The chain uses TRBV29-1 and TRBJ2-7, with D perhaps matching TRBD1 or TRBD2 (5 bases each). The CDR3 is made up of 14 amino acids. V was pared by 2 bases and J by 4 bases, with 15 bases between. Germline loops: CDR1 SQVTM, CDR2 ANQGSEA.

The sample holds a few counts of this clone. The V call is TRBV2, the J call TRBJ2-2, with a tentative D call TRBD1 (6 bases). The CDR3 runs to 13 residues. Trimming took 6 bases from V and 4 from J, leaving 9 bases between them. The germline CDR1 and CDR2 sequences are SNHLY and FYNNEI. In DNA, the CDR3 is TGTGCCAGCAGACAGGGTCTCACCGGGGAGCTGTTTTTT. The encoded protein is CASRQGLTGELFF.

This chain joins TRBV29-1 and TRBJ2-7; TRBD1 might be the D (6 bases). The CDR3 covers 13 residues. Per the germline V gene, CDR1 is SQVTM and CDR2 is ANQGSEA. Trimming took off 2 bases at V and 2 bases at J, with 10 bases between the two ends. Here the CDR3 reads CSVEPRGTYEQYF. Here the CDR3 DNA reads TGCAGCGTTGAACCCAGGGGAACCTACGAGCAGTACTTC.